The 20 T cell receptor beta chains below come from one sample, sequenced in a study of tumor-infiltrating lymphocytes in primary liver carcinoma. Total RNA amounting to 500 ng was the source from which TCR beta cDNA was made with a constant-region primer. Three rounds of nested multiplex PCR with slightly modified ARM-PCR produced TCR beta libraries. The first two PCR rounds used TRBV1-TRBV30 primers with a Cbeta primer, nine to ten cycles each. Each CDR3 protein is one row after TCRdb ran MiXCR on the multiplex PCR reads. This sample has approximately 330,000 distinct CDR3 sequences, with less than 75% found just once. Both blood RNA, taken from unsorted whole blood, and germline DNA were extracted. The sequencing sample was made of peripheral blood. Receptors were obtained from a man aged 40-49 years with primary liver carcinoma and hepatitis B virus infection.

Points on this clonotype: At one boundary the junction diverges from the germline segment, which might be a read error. As DNA, the CDR3 is TGTGCCAGCACGCCCCAGGTTGTGAACACCGTGGAGCTGTTTTTT. Protein sequence: CASTPQVVNTVELFF. V gene TRBV6-5 combines with J gene TRBJ2-2; no firm D call. The CDR3 covers 15 residues. Germline CDR1 and CDR2: MNHEY and SVGAGI.

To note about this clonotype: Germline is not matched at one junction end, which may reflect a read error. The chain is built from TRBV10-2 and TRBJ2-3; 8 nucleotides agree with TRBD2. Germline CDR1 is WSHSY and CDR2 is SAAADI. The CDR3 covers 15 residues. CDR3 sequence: CASSVTSGDTGTQYF. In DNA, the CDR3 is TGCGCCAGCAGTGTAACTAGCGGAGACACAGGTACGCAGTATTTT.

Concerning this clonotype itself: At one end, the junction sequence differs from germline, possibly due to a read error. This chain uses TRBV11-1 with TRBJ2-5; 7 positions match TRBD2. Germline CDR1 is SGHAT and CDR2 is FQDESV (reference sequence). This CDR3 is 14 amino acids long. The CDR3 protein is CTSSFSGGRETQYF. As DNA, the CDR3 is TGTACCAGCAGCTTCTCGGGAGGCCGGGAGACCCAGTACTTC.

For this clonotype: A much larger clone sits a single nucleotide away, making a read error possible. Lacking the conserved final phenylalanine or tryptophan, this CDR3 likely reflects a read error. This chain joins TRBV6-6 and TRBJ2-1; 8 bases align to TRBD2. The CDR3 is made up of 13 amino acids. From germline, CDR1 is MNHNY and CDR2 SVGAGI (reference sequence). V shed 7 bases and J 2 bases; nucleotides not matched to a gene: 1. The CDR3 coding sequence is TGTGCCAGCACCGGGAGGGCCTACAATGAGCAGTTCTCC. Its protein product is CASTGRAYNEQFS.

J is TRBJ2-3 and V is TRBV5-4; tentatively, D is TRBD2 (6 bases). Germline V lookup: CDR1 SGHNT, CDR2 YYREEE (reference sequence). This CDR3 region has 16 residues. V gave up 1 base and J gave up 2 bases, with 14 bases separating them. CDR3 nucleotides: TGTGCCAGCAGCTTGTTGGTTAGCGGTAACACAGATACGCAGTATTTT. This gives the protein CASSLLVSGNTDTQYF. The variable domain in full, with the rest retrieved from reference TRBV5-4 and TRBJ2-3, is ETGVTQSPTHLIKTRGQQVTLRCSSQSGHNTVSWYQQALGQGPQFIFQYYREEENGRGNFPPRFSGLQFPNYSSELNVNALELDDSALYLCASSLLVSGNTDTQYFGPGTRLTVL.

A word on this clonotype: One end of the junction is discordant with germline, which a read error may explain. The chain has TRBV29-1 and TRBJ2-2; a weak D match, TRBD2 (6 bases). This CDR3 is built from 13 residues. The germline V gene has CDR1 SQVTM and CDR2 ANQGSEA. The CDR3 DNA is TGCAGCGTTGGCGGGGCGAACACCGGGGTGCTGTTTTTT. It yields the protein CSVGGANTGVLFF.

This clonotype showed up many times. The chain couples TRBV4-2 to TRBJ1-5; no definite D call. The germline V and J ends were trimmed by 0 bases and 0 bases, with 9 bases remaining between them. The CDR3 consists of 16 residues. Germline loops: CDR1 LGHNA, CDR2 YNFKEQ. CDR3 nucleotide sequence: TGTGCCAGCAGCCAAGAGCCCGGGATTAGCAATCAGCCCCAGCATTTT. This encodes CASSQEPGISNQPQHF.

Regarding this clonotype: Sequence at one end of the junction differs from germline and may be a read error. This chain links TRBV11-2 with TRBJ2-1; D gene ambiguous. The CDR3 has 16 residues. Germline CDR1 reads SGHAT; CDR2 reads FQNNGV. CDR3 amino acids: CASSLAGRSLYKEQSF. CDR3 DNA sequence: TGTGCCAGCAGCTTAGCCGGACGGAGCCTCTACAAAGAGCAGTCCTTC.

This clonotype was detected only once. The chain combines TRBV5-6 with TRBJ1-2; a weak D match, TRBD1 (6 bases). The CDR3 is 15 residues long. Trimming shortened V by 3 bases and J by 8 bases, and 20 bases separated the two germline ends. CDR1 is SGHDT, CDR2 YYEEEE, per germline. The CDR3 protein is CASSSNPGGRRGYTF. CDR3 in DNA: TGTGCCAGCAGCTCGAACCCGGGGGGGCGCCGAGGCTACACCTTC.

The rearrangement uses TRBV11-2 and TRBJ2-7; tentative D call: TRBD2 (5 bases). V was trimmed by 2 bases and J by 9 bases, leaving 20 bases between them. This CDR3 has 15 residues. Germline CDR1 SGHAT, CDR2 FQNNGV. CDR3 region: CASSLSSGITNAQYF. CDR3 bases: TGTGCCAGCAGCTTATCCTCGGGAATTACCAACGCGCAGTACTTC.

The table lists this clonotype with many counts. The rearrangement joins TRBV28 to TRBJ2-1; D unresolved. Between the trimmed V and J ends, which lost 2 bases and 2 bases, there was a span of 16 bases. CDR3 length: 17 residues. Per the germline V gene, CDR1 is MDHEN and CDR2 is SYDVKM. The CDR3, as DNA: TGTGCCAGCAGTTTACCCCCAACCATCACCACCTACAATGAGCAGTTCTTC. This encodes CASSLPPTITTYNEQFF.

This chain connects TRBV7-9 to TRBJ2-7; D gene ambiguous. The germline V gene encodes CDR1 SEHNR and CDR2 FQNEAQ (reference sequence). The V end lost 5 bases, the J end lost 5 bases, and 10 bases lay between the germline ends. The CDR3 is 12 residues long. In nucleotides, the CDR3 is TGTGCCAGCAGCATAAAGAGAGACGAGCAGTACTTC. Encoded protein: CASSIKRDEQYF. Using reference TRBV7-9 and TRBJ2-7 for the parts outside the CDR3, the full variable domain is DTGVSQNPRHKITKRGQNVTFRCDPISEHNRLYWYRQTLGQGPEFLTYFQNEAQLEKSRLLSDRFSAERPKGSFSTLEIQRTEQGDSAMYLCASSIKRDEQYFGPGTRLTVT.

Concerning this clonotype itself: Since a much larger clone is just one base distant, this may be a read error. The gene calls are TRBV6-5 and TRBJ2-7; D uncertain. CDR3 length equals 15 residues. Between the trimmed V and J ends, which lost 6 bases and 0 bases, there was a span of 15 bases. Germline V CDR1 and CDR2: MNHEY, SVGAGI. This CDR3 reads CASRRIWSRSYEQYF. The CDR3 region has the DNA TGTGCCAGCAGGCGCATATGGAGTCGCTCCTACGAGCAGTACTTC.

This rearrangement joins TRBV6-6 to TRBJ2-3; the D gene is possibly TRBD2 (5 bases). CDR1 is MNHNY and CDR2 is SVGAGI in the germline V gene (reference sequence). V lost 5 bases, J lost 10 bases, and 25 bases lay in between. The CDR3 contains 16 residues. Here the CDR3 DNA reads TGTGCCAGCAGTCAAGACGGCACTAGGGATCGCGGTGCGCAGTATTTT. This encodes CASSQDGTRDRGAQYF.

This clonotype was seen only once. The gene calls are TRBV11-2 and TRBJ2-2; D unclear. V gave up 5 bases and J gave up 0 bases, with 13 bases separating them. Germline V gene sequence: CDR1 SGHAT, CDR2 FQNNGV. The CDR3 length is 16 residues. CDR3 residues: CASSPPRATNTGELFF. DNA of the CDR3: TGTGCCAGCAGCCCGCCGCGAGCGACGAACACCGGGGAGCTGTTTTTT.

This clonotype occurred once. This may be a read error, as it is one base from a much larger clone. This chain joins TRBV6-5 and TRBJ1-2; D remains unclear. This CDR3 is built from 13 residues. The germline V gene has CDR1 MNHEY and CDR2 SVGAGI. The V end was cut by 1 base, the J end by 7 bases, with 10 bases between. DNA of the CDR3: TGTGCCAGCAGTTACTTGAAGGTTTTTGGCTACACCTTC. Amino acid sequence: CASSYLKVFGYTF.

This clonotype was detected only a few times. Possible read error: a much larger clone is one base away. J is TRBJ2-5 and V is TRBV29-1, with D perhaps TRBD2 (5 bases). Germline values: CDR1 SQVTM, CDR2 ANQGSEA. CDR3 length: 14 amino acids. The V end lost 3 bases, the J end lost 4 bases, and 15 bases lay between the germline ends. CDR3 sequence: CSVDSSGNRETQYF. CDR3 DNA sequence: TGCAGCGTTGATTCTTCGGGGAATCGAGAGACCCAGTACTTC.

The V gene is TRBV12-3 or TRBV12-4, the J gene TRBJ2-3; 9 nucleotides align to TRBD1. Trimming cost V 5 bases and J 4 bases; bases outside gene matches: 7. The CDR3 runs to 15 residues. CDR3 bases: TGTGCCAGCAGTAAAAACAGGGGGCGTTCAGATACGCAGTATTTT. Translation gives CASSKNRGRSDTQYF.

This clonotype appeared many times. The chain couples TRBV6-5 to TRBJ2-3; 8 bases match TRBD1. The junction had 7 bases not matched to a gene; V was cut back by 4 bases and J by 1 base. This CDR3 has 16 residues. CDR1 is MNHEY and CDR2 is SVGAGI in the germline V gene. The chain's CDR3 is CASSSRTGRGTDTQYF. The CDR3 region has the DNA TGTGCCAGCAGTTCGCGGACAGGGCGGGGCACAGATACGCAGTATTTT.

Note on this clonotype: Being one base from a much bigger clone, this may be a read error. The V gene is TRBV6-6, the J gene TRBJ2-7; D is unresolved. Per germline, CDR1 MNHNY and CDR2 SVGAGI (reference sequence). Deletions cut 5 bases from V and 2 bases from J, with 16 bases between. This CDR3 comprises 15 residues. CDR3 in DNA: TGTGCCAGCAGTGATAACGCCCGGAAAACCTACGAGCAGTACTTC. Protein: CASSDNARKTYEQYF.